This T cell receptor beta chain emerged from a study of blood T cells in healthy people across ages. Overall study context: Template switching recovered approximately one barcoded beta molecule for every two T cells.

Isolation of PBMCs gave at least 6 million cells per sample. Per sample, extraction of total RNA gave at least 5 micrograms in every case. As regards this clonotype: Its antigen is unknown.

A second PCR of about 6 to 12 cycles used a sample-barcoded 5' primer and a J-beta primer mix. TCRdb itself ran the 5' RACE reads through MiXCR, one entry per CDR3 protein. The sample lists about 940,000 distinct CDR3 sequences, 48% occurring once. Broader study findings: CMV status of donors was not determined, possibly confounding expanded clonotype changes.

The J segment lost 15 bases and the V segment lost 3 bases, leaving 13 bases of the junction unmatched. Germline CDR1 DFQATT, CDR2 SNEGSKA (reference sequence). CDR3 length: 14 amino acids. Material for sequencing was blood. This clonotype was sampled from a man aged 30 to 45 in good health. The rearrangement joins TRBV20-1 to TRBJ2-4; 11 positions match TRBD2. CDR3: CSASDTSGGFGVYF. CDR3 DNA sequence: TGCAGTGCTAGCGATACTAGCGGGGGTTTCGGGGTGTACTTC.